This T cell receptor (beta chain) was documented in a study of control samples from healthy donors and cancer patients. Some clones are missing from TCRdb's copy, which holds only in-frame ones; the method was immunoSEQ multiplex PCR. The table has tens of thousands of clones, over 75% seen once. The sequence derives from a woman aged 55-69 years with lung cancer. The sequencing input was PBMCs.

CDR3 loop: CASSQGTFTDTQYF. The CDR3 nucleotides are TGTGCCAGCAGCCAGGGGACTTTCACAGATACGCAGTATTTT. The chain uses TRBV4-2 and TRBJ2-3; possible D gene TRBD2, 6 bases. CDR3 size: 14 residues. V dropped 3 bases and J dropped 2 bases, with 9 bases sitting between them. Germline-derived CDR1 and CDR2 are LGHNA and YNFKEQ.